This record covers a single T cell receptor (beta chain). The entry originates in a study of T cells expressing NK-cell markers. The CDR3 length is 12 residues. Using the 5' RACE reads, TCRdb records one entry per CDR3 protein without DNA. In all, the sample yields around 280,000 distinct CDR3 sequences. This chain links TRBV12-3 or TRBV12-4 with TRBJ2-3. The sample comprised blood T cells: a sorted CD56 or NKG2C T cell subset, CD4+ or CD8+ T cells, or bulk PBMC T cells (not recorded which). This receptor was identified in a man aged 18 to 35 in good health. Here the CDR3 reads CASRLERDTQYF.